The 10 T cell receptor beta chains given below trace back to one sample, sequenced in a study of shared clonotypes between healthy human individuals. The repertoire was sequenced with immunoSEQ multiplex PCR; TCRdb's copy has only in-frame clones and lacks some. The repertoire holds about 490,000 clones, with 75% to 85% as singletons. Sequenced sample: PBMCs. All receptors derive from a woman in her 40s in good health. Some clones in this sample may be carry-over from other donors' samples.

The chain carries TRBV19 and TRBJ1-2; D is ambiguous. Deletions cut 3 bases from V and 4 bases from J, with 15 bases between. Germline CDR1 and CDR2: LNHDA and SQIVND (reference sequence). The CDR3 is 15 residues long. CDR3 sequence (DNA): TGTGCCAGTAGTATGAGTGAGGGCTACCCCTATGGCTACACCTTC. Translating gives CASSMSEGYPYGYTF.

This chain connects TRBV6-1 to TRBJ2-5, with D possibly matching TRBD2 (6 bases). Germline loops: CDR1 MNHNS, CDR2 SASEGT. V was shortened by 7 bases and J by 4 bases, with 13 bases between the two germline ends. The CDR3 extends over 13 amino acids. Here the CDR3 DNA reads TGTGCCAGCACCGGGCTAGCGAGAGAGACCCAGTACTTC. It specifies CASTGLARETQYF.

As to this clone: The sample contains more than one DNA sequence encoding this CDR3. This chain uses TRBV18 with TRBJ1-5; a weak D match, TRBD1 (6 bases). Per the germline V gene, CDR1 is KGHSH and CDR2 is LQKENI. Between the trimmed V and J ends, which lost 5 bases and 4 bases, there was a span of 9 bases. The CDR3 consists of 13 residues. CDR3 sequence reads: CASSTDRNQPQHF. The CDR3 DNA reads as TGTGCCAGCTCAACCGACAGGAATCAGCCCCAGCATTTT.

For the CDR3, the DNA is TGTGCCATCAGTGCTTCAGAAGGACCCCTCCACTTT. Encoded protein: CAISASEGPLHF. This chain connects TRBV10-3 to TRBJ1-6; D is unclear. V lost 4 bases and J 12 bases, leaving 10 bases between the germline ends. Germline V gene data show CDR1 as ENHRY and CDR2 as SYGVKD. This CDR3 has 12 residues.

The chain recombines TRBV14 with TRBJ2-5, with 7 bases fitting TRBD2. From germline, CDR1 is SGHDN and CDR2 FVKESK. V gave up 4 bases and J gave up 5 bases; unmatched junction bases: 13. CDR3 size: 16 residues. The CDR3 reads CASSRRAGGSGETQYF. The CDR3 DNA reads TGTGCCAGCAGCCGCCGAGCTGGCGGTAGCGGGGAGACCCAGTACTTC.

The chain joins TRBV7-2 to TRBJ1-2, with D perhaps matching TRBD1 (5 bases). The V end was cut by 1 base, the J end by 4 bases, with 13 bases between. Germline V lookup: CDR1 SGHTA, CDR2 FQGNSA. CDR3 length equals 15 residues. CDR3 residues: CASSLGGSTVYGYTF. In DNA form, the CDR3 reads TGTGCCAGCAGCTTAGGTGGATCGACAGTCTATGGCTACACCTTC. Drawing the rest from reference TRBV7-2 and TRBJ1-2, the complete variable domain is GAGVSQSPSNKVTEKGKDVELRCDPISGHTALYWYRQSLGQGLEFLIYFQGNSAPDKSGLPSDRFSAERTGGSVSTLTIQRTQQEDSAVYLCASSLGGSTVYGYTFGSGTRLTVV.

The rearrangement uses TRBV2 and TRBJ2-7; 7 positions match TRBD1. The V and J ends lost 4 bases and 8 bases, in that order; junction bases with no gene match: 5. This CDR3 has 12 amino acids. In germline, CDR1 is SNHLY, CDR2 FYNNEI. The chain's CDR3 is CASSGDSTKQYF. The CDR3 DNA reads TGTGCCAGCAGTGGGGACAGTACCAAGCAGTACTTC.

Note on this clone: Other DNA sequences within the sample encode an identical CDR3. The rearrangement links TRBV27 to TRBJ2-7, with a weak D call TRBD1 (5 bases). The CDR3 is 13 residues long. CDR1 and CDR2 from the germline V gene are MNHEY and SMNVEV (reference sequence). V shed 2 bases and J shed 2 bases, with 7 bases lying between them. The chain's CDR3 is CASSLGQTYEQYF. CDR3 bases: TGTGCCAGCAGTTTAGGACAAACCTACGAGCAGTACTTC.

The chain carries TRBV28 and TRBJ2-3; 9 nucleotides agree with TRBD2. The germline V gene has CDR1 MDHEN and CDR2 SYDVKM. V gave up 7 bases and J gave up 2 bases; unmatched junction bases: 10. The CDR3 totals 16 residues. CDR3 residues: CASTVNRLAVTDTQYF. CDR3 sequence (DNA): TGTGCCAGCACCGTTAACAGACTAGCGGTCACAGATACGCAGTATTTT. Drawing the rest from reference TRBV28 and TRBJ2-3, the complete variable domain is DVKVTQSSRYLVKRTGEKVFLECVQDMDHENMFWYRQDPGLGLRLIYFSYDVKMKEKGDIPEGYSVSREKKERFSLILESASTNQTSMYLCASTVNRLAVTDTQYFGPGTRLTVL.

The chain joins TRBV30 to TRBJ2-3, with D tentatively TRBD2 (6 bases). Trimming shortened V by 7 bases and J by 10 bases, and 27 bases separated the two germline ends. Germline CDR1 GTSNPN, CDR2 SVGIG (reference sequence). The CDR3 is made up of 15 amino acids. CDR3 nucleotides: TGTGCCTCCAATAGGAGGGGCCCTACCGATCAATCGCAGTATTTT. Translation: CASNRRGPTDQSQYF.